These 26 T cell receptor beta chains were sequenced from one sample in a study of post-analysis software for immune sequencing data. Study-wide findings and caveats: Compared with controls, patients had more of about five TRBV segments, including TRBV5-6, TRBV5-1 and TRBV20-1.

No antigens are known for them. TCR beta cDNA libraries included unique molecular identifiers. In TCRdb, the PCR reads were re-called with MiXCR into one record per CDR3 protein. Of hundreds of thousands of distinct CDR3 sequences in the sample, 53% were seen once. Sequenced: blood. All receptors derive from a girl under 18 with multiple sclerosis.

The CDR3 sequence: CSVEGGSGVRTDTQYF. CDR3 DNA: TGCAGCGTTGAAGGAGGTAGCGGGGTACGCACAGATACGCAGTATTTT. The V gene is TRBV29-1, the J gene TRBJ2-3; 8 nucleotides agree with TRBD2. After removal of 1 base from V and 1 base from J, the junction contained 7 bases not matched to a gene. CDR1 and CDR2 (germline): SQVTM, ANQGSEA. This CDR3 spans 16 amino acids.

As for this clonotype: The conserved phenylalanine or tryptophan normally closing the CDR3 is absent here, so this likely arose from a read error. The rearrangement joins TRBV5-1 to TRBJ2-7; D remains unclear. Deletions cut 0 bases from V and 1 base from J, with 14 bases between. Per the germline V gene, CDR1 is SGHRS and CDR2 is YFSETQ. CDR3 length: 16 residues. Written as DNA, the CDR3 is TGCGCCAGCAGCTTGGGGCCCACAGCCGTATCCTACGAGCAGTACATC. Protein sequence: CASSLGPTAVSYEQYI.

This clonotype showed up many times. CDR3 in amino acids: CASSFSYNEQFF. The CDR3 coding sequence is TGTGCCAGCAGTTTCTCCTACAATGAGCAGTTCTTC. This sequence joins TRBV12-3 or TRBV12-4 and TRBJ2-1; no reliable D call. V was pared by 3 bases and J by 0 bases, with 0 bases between. There are 12 residues in the CDR3.

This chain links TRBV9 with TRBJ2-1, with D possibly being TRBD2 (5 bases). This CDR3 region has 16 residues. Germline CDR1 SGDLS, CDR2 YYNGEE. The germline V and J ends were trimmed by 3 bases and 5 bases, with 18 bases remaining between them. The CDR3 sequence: CASSASLADANNEQFF. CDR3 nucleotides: TGTGCCAGCAGCGCCAGCCTAGCAGATGCCAACAATGAGCAGTTCTTC.

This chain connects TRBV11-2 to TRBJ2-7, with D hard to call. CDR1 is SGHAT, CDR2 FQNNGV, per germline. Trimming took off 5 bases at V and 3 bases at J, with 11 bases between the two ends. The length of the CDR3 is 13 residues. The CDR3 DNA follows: TGTGCCAGCAGCGGGCAGAGTGGCTACGAGCAGTACTTC. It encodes CASSGQSGYEQYF.

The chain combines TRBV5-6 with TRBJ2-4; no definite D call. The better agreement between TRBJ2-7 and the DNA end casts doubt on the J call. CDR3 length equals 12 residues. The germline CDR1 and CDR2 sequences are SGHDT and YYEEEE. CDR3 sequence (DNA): TGTGCCAGCAGCTTACTCTCGTCCGAGCAGTACTTC. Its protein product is CASSLLSSEQYF.

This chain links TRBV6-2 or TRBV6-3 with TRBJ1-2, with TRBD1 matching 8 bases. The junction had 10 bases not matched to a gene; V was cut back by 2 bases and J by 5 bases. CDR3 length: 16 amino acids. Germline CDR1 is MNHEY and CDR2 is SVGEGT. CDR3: CASSYTPGQGLYGYTF. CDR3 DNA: TGTGCCAGCAGTTACACCCCAGGACAGGGTCTGTATGGCTACACCTTC.

The CDR3 protein is CSASRGVGQPQHF. The DNA of the CDR3 is TGCAGTGCTAGTCGAGGGGTTGGACAGCCCCAGCATTTT. V usage is TRBV20-1 and J usage is TRBJ1-5, with a weak D call TRBD1 (5 bases). The CDR3 is made up of 13 amino acids. Germline values: CDR1 DFQATT, CDR2 SNEGSKA (reference sequence). The germline V and J ends were trimmed by 3 bases and 7 bases, with 13 bases remaining between them.

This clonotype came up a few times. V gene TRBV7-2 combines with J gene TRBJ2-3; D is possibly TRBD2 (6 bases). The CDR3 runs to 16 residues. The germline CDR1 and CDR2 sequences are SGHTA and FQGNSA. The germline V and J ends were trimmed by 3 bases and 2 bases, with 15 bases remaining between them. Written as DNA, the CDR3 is TGTGCCAGCAGCTTCAAGGTAGCGGTTGACACAGATACGCAGTATTTT. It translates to CASSFKVAVDTDTQYF. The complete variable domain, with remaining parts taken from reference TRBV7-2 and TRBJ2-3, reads GAGVSQSPSNKVTEKGKDVELRCDPISGHTALYWYRQSLGQGLEFLIYFQGNSAPDKSGLPSDRFSAERTGGSVSTLTIQRTQQEDSAVYLCASSFKVAVDTDTQYFGPGTRLTVL.

CDR3 region: CASSSRGKDQPQHF. The CDR3 DNA sequence: TGTGCCAGCTCCTCCCGGGGCAAAGATCAGCCCCAGCATTTT. V gene TRBV18 combines with J gene TRBJ1-5; maybe TRBD1 (5 bases). Trimming shortened V by 6 bases and J by 5 bases, and 14 bases separated the two germline ends. Germline assignment: CDR1 KGHSH and CDR2 LQKENI. CDR3 length: 14 residues.

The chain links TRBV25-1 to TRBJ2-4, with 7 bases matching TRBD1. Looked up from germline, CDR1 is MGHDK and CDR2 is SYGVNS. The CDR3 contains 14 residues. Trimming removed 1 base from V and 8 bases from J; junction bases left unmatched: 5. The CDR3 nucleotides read TGTGCCAGCAGTGAATTTGACAGGGCGGACATTCAGTACTTC. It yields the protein CASSEFDRADIQYF.

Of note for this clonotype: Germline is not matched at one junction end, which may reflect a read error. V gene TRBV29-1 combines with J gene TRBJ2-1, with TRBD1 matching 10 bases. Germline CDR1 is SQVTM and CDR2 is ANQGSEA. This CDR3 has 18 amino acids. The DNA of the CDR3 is TGCAGCGCTGACCTGGGGGGGACAGGGGTTCACTCCCACAATGAGCAGTTCTTC. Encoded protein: CSADLGGTGVHSHNEQFF.

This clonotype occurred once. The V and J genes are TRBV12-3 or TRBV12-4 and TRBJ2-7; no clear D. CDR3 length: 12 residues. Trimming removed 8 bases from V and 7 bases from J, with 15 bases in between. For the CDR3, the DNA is TGTGCCAGCGAGGACGGTCCCGGGGAGCAGTACTTC. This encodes CASEDGPGEQYF.

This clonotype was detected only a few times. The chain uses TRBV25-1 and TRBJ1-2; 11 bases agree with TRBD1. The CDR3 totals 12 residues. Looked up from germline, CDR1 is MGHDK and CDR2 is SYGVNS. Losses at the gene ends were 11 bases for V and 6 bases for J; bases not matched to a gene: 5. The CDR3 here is CAHGTGGNGYTF. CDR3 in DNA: TGTGCCCACGGGACAGGGGGGAATGGCTACACCTTC.

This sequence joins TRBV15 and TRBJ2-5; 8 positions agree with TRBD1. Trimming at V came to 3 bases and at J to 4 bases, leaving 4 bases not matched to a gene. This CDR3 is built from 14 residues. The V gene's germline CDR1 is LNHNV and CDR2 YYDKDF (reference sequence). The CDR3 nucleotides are TGTGCCACCAGCAGTCGACAGGGGCGAGAGACCCAGTACTTC. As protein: CATSSRQGRETQYF.

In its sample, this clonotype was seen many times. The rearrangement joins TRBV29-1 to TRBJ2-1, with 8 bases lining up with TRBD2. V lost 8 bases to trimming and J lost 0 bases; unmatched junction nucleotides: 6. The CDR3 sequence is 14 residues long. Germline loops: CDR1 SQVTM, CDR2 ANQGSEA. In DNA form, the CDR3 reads TGCAGCATCAGCGGGGGACCCTCCTACAATGAGCAGTTCTTC. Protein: CSISGGPSYNEQFF.

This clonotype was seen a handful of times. The CDR3 nucleotides read TGTGCCACCAGCGCGTTAGAGGGAACGGCGTACGAGCAGTACTTC. Protein sequence: CATSALEGTAYEQYF. This chain links TRBV15 with TRBJ2-7, with D possibly being TRBD2 (5 bases). Per germline, CDR1 LNHNV and CDR2 YYDKDF (reference sequence). This CDR3 region has 15 residues. The ends were cut back, 5 bases at V and 4 bases at J, with 18 bases in the middle. The full variable domain, its missing parts supplied by reference TRBV15 and TRBJ2-7, is DAMVIQNPRYQVTQFGKPVTLSCSQTLNHNVMYWYQQKSSQAPKLLFHYYDKDFNNEADTPDNFQSRRPNTSFCFLDIRSPGLGDTAMYLCATSALEGTAYEQYFGPGTRLTVT.

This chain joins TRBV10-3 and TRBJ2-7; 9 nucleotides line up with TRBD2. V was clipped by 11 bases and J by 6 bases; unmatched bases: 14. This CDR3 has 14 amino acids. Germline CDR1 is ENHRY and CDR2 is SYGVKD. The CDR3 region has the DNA TGTGCCTCGGAGTCCGGGACTAGCCCGGGCGAGCAGTACTTC. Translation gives CASESGTSPGEQYF.

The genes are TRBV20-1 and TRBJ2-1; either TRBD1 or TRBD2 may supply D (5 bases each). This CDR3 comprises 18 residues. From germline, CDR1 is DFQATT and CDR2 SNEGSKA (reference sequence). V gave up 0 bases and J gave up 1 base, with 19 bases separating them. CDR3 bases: TGCAGTGCTAGAGATCCGGAGGTGGGACCGGGGTCCTACAATGAGCAGTTCTTC. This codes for CSARDPEVGPGSYNEQFF.

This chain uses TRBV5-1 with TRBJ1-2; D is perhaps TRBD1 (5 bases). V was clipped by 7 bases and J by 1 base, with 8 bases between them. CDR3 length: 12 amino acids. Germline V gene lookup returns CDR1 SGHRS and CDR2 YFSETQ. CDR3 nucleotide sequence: TGCGCCAGCGCCAGGGATAACTATGGCTACACCTTC. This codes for CASARDNYGYTF.

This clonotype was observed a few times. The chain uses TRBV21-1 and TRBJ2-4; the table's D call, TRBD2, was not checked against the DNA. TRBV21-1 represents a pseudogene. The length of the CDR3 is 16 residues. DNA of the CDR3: TGTGCCAGCACCCTTGTGGGACGAGTCGCCAAAAACATTCAGTACTTC. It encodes CASTLVGRVAKNIQYF.

The CDR3 DNA reads as TGTGCCAGCAGCCATTGGGGGATCGAGGGCTACACCTTC. Its protein product is CASSHWGIEGYTF. The V and J genes are TRBV12-3 or TRBV12-4 and TRBJ1-2; D possibly corresponds to TRBD1 (5 bases). CDR3 size: 13 residues. V lost 6 bases, J lost 8 bases, and 16 bases lay in between.

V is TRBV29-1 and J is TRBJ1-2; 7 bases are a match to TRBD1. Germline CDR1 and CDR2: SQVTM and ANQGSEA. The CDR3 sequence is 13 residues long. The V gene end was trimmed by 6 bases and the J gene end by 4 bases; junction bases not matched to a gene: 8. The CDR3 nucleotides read TGCAGCGTCGAGGACAGGACCGTCTATGGCTACACCTTC. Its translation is CSVEDRTVYGYTF.

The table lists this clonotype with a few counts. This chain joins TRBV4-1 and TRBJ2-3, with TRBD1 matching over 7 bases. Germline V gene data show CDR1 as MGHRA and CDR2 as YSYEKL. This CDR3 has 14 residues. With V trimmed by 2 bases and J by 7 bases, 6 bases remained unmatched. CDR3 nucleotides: TGCGCCAGCAGCCAAATCACAGGGGCTAATACGCAGTATTTT. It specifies CASSQITGANTQYF.

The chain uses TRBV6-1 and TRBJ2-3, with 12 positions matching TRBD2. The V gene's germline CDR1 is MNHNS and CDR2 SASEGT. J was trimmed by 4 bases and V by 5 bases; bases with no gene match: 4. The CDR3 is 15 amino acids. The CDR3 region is CASSSGTSGPDTQYF. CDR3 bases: TGTGCCAGCAGTTCCGGGACTAGCGGGCCAGATACGCAGTATTTT.

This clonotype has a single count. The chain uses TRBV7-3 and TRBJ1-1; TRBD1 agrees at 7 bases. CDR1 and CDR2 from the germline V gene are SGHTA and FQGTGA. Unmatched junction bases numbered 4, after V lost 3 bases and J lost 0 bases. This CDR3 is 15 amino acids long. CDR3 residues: CASSFGTAMNTEAFF. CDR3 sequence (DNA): TGTGCCAGCAGCTTCGGGACAGCCATGAACACTGAAGCTTTCTTT.